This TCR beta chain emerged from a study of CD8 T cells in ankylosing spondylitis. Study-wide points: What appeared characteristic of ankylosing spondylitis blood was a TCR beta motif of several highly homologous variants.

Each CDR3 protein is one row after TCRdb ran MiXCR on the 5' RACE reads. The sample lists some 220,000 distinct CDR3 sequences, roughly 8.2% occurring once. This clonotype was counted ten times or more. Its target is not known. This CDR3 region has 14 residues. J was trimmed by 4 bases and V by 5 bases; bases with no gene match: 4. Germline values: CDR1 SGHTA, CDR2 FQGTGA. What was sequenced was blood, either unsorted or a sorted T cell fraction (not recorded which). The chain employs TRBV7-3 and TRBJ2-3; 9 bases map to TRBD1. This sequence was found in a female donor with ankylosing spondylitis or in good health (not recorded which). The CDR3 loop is CASSRDRVADTQYF. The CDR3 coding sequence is TGTGCCAGCAGCCGGGACAGGGTAGCAGATACGCAGTATTTT.